The 17 T cell receptor beta chains below come from one sample, sequenced in a study of T cell responses to AZD1222 COVID-19 vaccine. Generated by immunoSEQ multiplex PCR, the TCRdb table keeps only in-frame clones and is missing some. The sample lists 90,000 to 120,000 clones, under 95% occurring once. Sequencing was performed on peripheral blood, taken on day 0 of AZD1222 vaccination. These receptors all stem from an adult in good health.

The chain couples TRBV9 to TRBJ1-4, with D perhaps matching TRBD1 (5 bases). V was shortened by 3 bases and J by 8 bases, with 26 bases between the two germline ends. Germline V gene lookup returns CDR1 SGDLS and CDR2 YYNGEE. CDR3 size: 18 residues. CDR3 region: CASSAGGFRRAEGEKLFF. CDR3 DNA sequence: TGTGCCAGCAGCGCGGGGGGGTTCAGGCGGGCGGAGGGCGAAAAACTGTTTTTT.

This clone was seen just once. The J gene is TRBJ1-3, the V gene TRBV6-6; D gene uncertain. This CDR3 is 12 amino acids long. CDR1 MNHNY and CDR2 SVGAGI come from the germline V gene (reference sequence). The V end was cut by 5 bases, the J end by 4 bases, with 6 bases between. CDR3 bases: TGTGCCAGCAGTCCGAGGGGAAACACCATATATTTT. Translation gives CASSPRGNTIYF.

The CDR3 here is CASSLFGGNTGELFF. The CDR3 nucleotides are TGTGCCAGCAGTTTATTCGGGGGCAACACCGGGGAGCTGTTTTTT. The chain has TRBV27 and TRBJ2-2; D possibly uses TRBD1 or TRBD2 (6 bases each). The CDR3 is 15 amino acids. V lost 1 base to trimming and J lost 2 bases, with 8 bases between them. The germline CDR1 and CDR2 sequences are MNHEY and SMNVEV (reference sequence).

This chain uses TRBV6-5 with TRBJ1-2; D not resolved. V was trimmed by 2 bases and J by 2 bases, leaving 3 bases between them. CDR1 and CDR2 (germline): MNHEY, SVGAGI. The CDR3 is 12 residues long. CDR3 nucleotides: TGTGCCAGCAGTTACGGAAACTATGGCTACACCTTC. This sequence encodes CASSYGNYGYTF.

This chain connects TRBV11-2 to TRBJ2-1, with D perhaps matching TRBD1 or TRBD2 (6 bases each). V lost 7 bases to trimming and J lost 4 bases, with 20 bases between them. This CDR3 has 16 residues. CDR1 and CDR2 from the germline V gene are SGHAT and FQNNGV. The CDR3 nucleotides are TGTGCCAGCACCGCCGGCACGGGGGCCAGATACAATGAGCAGTTCTTC. Its translation is CASTAGTGARYNEQFF.

The CDR3 nucleotides are TGTGCCAGCAGCCCGCGGAGCGGAGCTAACTATGGCTACACCTTC. It specifies CASSPRSGANYGYTF. V gene TRBV7-2 combines with J gene TRBJ1-2; D is uncertain. Per the germline V gene, CDR1 is SGHTA and CDR2 is FQGNSA. This CDR3 is 15 amino acids long. Trimming took off 5 bases at V and 0 bases at J, with 13 bases between the two ends. The full variable domain, in which reference TRBV7-2 and TRBJ1-2 provide the parts outside the CDR3, is GAGVSQSPSNKVTEKGKDVELRCDPISGHTALYWYRQSLGQGLEFLIYFQGNSAPDKSGLPSDRFSAERTGGSVSTLTIQRTQQEDSAVYLCASSPRSGANYGYTFGSGTRLTVV.

This chain uses TRBV7-2 with TRBJ2-7; TRBD2 is a possible D gene (7 bases). V shed 0 bases and J shed 3 bases, with 18 bases lying between them. CDR1 is SGHTA and CDR2 is FQGNSA in the germline V gene. The CDR3 has 17 residues. CDR3 coding DNA: TGTGCCAGCAGCTTAGCGCAACGGGGGGCGAACAACTACGAGCAGTACTTC. This gives the protein CASSLAQRGANNYEQYF. Full variable domain (remainder filled in from reference TRBV7-2 and TRBJ2-7): GAGVSQSPSNKVTEKGKDVELRCDPISGHTALYWYRQSLGQGLEFLIYFQGNSAPDKSGLPSDRFSAERTGGSVSTLTIQRTQQEDSAVYLCASSLAQRGANNYEQYFGPGTRLTVT.

V gene TRBV7-8 combines with J gene TRBJ1-5; D is perhaps TRBD1 (5 bases). Trimming removed 1 base at V and 5 bases at J, with 15 bases between. Germline CDR1 SGHVS, CDR2 FQNEAQ. There are 16 residues in the CDR3. The CDR3 coding sequence is TGTGCCAGCAGCTTAGGGGGGTTGGTGGGGTATCAGCCCCAGCATTTT. This codes for CASSLGGLVGYQPQHF.

V usage is TRBV23-1 and J usage is TRBJ1-1, with 9 bases lining up with TRBD1. TRBV23-1 is filed as an ORF, its function uncertain. The CDR3 spans 13 residues. The junction had 8 bases not matched to a gene; V was cut back by 8 bases and J by 7 bases. CDR3 loop: CASGDRGYGEAFF. CDR3 DNA sequence: TGCGCCAGCGGAGACAGGGGGTACGGTGAAGCTTTCTTT.

The chain recombines TRBV5-4 with TRBJ2-6; 10 bases line up with TRBD1. Trimming removed 7 bases from V and 0 bases from J; junction bases left unmatched: 4. Germline CDR1 SGHNT, CDR2 YYREEE (reference sequence). There are 16 residues in the CDR3. The CDR3 DNA sequence: TGTGCCAGCGGGGACAGGGGAGGCTCTGGGGCCAACGTCCTGACTTTC. This encodes CASGDRGGSGANVLTF.

The chain has TRBV7-9 and TRBJ2-5; no reliable D call. Looked up from germline, CDR1 is SEHNR and CDR2 is FQNEAQ (reference sequence). The CDR3 loop spans 14 amino acids. V shed 2 bases and J shed 1 base, with 8 bases lying between them. The CDR3 region has the DNA TGTGCCAGCAGCTTAAGCCGCCTCCAAGAGACCCAGTACTTC. This sequence encodes CASSLSRLQETQYF. Full variable domain (missing parts from reference TRBV7-9 and TRBJ2-5): DTGVSQNPRHKITKRGQNVTFRCDPISEHNRLYWYRQTLGQGPEFLTYFQNEAQLEKSRLLSDRFSAERPKGSFSTLEIQRTEQGDSAMYLCASSLSRLQETQYFGPGTRLLVL.

The V and J genes are TRBV13 and TRBJ2-7, with D perhaps TRBD2 (5 bases). Germline lookup yields CDR1 PRHDT and CDR2 FYEKMQ (reference sequence). CDR3 length equals 13 residues. V lost 3 bases and J 6 bases, leaving 12 bases between the germline ends. The DNA for the CDR3 is TGTGCCAGCAGCTTTCGGGGAGAAGGCGAGCAGTACTTC. Residues: CASSFRGEGEQYF.

The rearrangement uses TRBV28 and TRBJ1-2; no definite D call. V was pared by 11 bases and J by 2 bases, with 9 bases between. The V gene's germline CDR1 is MDHEN and CDR2 SYDVKM. The CDR3 contains 11 residues. CDR3 coding DNA: TGTGCCGCTCAGCAAAACTATGGCTACACCTTC. Translated, it gives CAAQQNYGYTF.

The rearrangement links TRBV4-3 to TRBJ1-6; 9 bases map to TRBD1. V was pared by 4 bases and J by 12 bases, with 13 bases of the junction left unmatched. The CDR3 length is 16 residues. Germline V gene sequence: CDR1 LGHNA, CDR2 YSLEER. The DNA for the CDR3 is TGCGCCAGCAGCCCCCCCGGACAGGGGTTGGTTCGACCCCTCCACTTT. Residues: CASSPPGQGLVRPLHF.

The rearrangement joins TRBV5-1 to TRBJ1-4; 10 nucleotides match TRBD1. The germline gives CDR1 SGHRS, CDR2 YFSETQ. V dropped 5 bases and J dropped 11; count of bases not matched to a gene: 6. CDR3 length: 13 amino acids. As DNA, the CDR3 is TGCGCCAGCAGGGGGACAGGGGTGGACAAACTGTTTTTT. This encodes CASRGTGVDKLFF.

The genes are TRBV3-1 (or the pseudogene TRBV3-2) and TRBJ2-5; 9 bases fit TRBD1. The ends lost 6 bases at V and 5 bases at J; junction bases unmatched: 4. Germline CDR1 is LGHDT and CDR2 is YNNKEL (reference sequence). CDR3 length: 13 residues. CDR3 coding DNA: TGTGCCAGCAGACACAGGGGGCATGAGACCCAGTACTTC. Encoded protein: CASRHRGHETQYF.

The rearrangement links TRBV4-3 to TRBJ2-2; weak D call: TRBD2 (5 bases). In germline, CDR1 is LGHNA, CDR2 YSLEER. The CDR3 is 15 amino acids. V was clipped by 1 base and J by 4 bases, with 10 bases between them. CDR3 in amino acids: CASSQVSGITGELFF. The CDR3 DNA sequence: TGCGCCAGCAGCCAAGTCTCCGGGATCACCGGGGAGCTGTTTTTT.